The source of this T cell receptor beta chain is a study of shared clonotypes between healthy human individuals. Study-level background: Donors were two women and a few men aged 18 to 49. Each donor had three CD4 naive, three CD4 memory, two CD8 naive and one CD8 memory plate.

TCRdb keeps only in-frame clones here, not all; method: immunoSEQ multiplex PCR. The sample records millions of clones, about 92% being singletons. The donors were all Caucasian adults (living in Nashville, Tennessee). Naive CD4+ cells were CD45RA-selected; the remaining cells were memory. The germline gives CDR1 SGHTS, CDR2 YDEGEE. V trimming: 1 base; J trimming: 4 bases; junction bases outside the gene matches: 3. CDR3 length: 16 residues. The clonotype was recovered from a man between 18 and 29 years old in good health. This chain connects TRBV5-8 to TRBJ2-5; 14 bases agree with TRBD2. Sequenced material: naive CD4+ T cells sorted from blood. Regarding subset: CD45RA+ positively selected. The CDR3 reads CASSLRGTSGGETQYF. The CDR3, as DNA: TGTGCCAGCAGCTTGCGAGGGACTAGCGGGGGAGAGACCCAGTACTTC.